These 2 T cell receptor beta chains were all obtained from the same sample, sequenced in a study of blood T cell repertoires in COVID-19. Data came from immunoSEQ multiplex PCR; TCRdb stores just in-frame clones and leaves some out. The data contain under 150,000 clones, 75% to 90% of them singletons. Input material: PBMCs or T cells enriched from blood (not recorded which). These receptor sequences come from a man aged 45-65 years in a cohort exposed to, infected with or recovered from COVID-19 (not recorded which).

CDR3 sequence (DNA): TGTGCCACCAGAACCCCAGGGTTCCCCTACGAGCAGTACTTC. This encodes CATRTPGFPYEQYF. The chain joins TRBV27 to TRBJ2-7; the D gene is possibly TRBD1 (5 bases). The germline CDR1 and CDR2 sequences are MNHEY and SMNVEV (reference sequence). The length of the CDR3 is 14 residues. Trimming removed 10 bases from V and 2 bases from J, with 18 bases in between.

The chain employs TRBV3-1 (or the pseudogene TRBV3-2) and TRBJ2-3; D is unclear. Germline V gene sequence: CDR1 LGHDT, CDR2 YNNKEL (reference sequence). V lost 4 bases and J lost 4, with 12 bases in between. The CDR3 totals 14 residues. CDR3 amino acids: CASSRDEPPDTQYF. CDR3 DNA sequence: TGTGCCAGCAGCCGAGACGAGCCTCCAGATACGCAGTATTTT.